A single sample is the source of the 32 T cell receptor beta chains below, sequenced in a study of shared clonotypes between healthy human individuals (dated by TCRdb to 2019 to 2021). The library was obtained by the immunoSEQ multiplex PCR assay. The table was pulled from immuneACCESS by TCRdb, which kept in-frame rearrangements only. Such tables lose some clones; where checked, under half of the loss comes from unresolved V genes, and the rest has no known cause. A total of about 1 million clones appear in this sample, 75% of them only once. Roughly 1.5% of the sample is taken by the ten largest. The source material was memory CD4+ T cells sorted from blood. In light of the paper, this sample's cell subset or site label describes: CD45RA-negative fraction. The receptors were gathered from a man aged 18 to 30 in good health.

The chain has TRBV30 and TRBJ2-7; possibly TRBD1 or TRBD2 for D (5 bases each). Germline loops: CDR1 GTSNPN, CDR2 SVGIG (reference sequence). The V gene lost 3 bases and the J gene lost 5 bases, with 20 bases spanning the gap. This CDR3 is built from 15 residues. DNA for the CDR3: TGTGCCTGGAGACCGGACAACGGGGCAAGGAACGAGCAGTACTTC. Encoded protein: CAWRPDNGARNEQYF.

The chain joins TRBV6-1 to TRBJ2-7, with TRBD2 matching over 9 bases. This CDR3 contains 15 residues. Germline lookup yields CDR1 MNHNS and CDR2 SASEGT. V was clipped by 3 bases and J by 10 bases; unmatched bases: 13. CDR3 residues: CASSEGGLAGRAQYF. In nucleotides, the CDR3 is TGTGCCAGCAGTGAGGGGGGGCTAGCGGGAAGAGCCCAGTACTTC.

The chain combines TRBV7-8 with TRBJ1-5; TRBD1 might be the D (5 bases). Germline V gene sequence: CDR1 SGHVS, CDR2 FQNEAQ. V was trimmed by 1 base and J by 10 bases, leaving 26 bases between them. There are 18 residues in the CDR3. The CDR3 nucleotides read TGTGCCAGCAGCTTAGTTAACTTATGGGACGGAGGTATGAGTCCCCAGCATTTT. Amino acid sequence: CASSLVNLWDGGMSPQHF.

CDR3 amino acids: CASSLDPSIQTEAFF. CDR3 sequence (DNA): TGCGCCAGCAGCCTAGATCCGTCTATCCAGACTGAAGCTTTCTTT. This chain uses TRBV5-1 with TRBJ1-1; D is undetermined. Germline assignment: CDR1 SGHRS and CDR2 YFSETQ. V dropped 4 bases and J dropped 5 bases, with 18 bases sitting between them. This CDR3 spans 15 amino acids.

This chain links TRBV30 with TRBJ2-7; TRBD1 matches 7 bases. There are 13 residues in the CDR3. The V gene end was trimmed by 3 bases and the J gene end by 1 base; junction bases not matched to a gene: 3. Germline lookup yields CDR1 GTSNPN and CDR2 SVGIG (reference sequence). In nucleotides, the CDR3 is TGTGCCTGGAGGAGGACAGGATCCTACGAGCAGTACTTC. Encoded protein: CAWRRTGSYEQYF.

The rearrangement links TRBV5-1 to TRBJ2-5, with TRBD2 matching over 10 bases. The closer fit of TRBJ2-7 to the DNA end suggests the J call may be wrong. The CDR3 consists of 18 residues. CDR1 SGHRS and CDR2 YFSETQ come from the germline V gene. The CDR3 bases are TGCGCCAGCAGAGGGACAGTGACCTGGACTAGCGGAAGCTACGAGCAGTACTTC. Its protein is CASRGTVTWTSGSYEQYF.

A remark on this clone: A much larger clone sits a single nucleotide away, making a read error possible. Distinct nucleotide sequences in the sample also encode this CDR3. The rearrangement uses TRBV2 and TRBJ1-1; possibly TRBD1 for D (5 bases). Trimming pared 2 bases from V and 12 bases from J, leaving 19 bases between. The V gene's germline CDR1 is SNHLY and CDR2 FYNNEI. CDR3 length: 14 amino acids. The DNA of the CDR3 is TGTGCCAGCAGTGAACCCGGGACGGGAACGGATCCTTTCTTT. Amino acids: CASSEPGTGTDPFF.

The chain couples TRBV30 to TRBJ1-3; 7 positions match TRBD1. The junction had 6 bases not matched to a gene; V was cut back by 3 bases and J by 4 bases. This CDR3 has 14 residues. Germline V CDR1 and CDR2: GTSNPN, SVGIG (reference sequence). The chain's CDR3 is CAWSEGAGGNTIYF. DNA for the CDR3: TGTGCCTGGAGCGAGGGGGCAGGAGGAAACACCATATATTTT. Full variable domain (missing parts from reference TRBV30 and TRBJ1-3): SQTIHQWPATLVQPVGSPLSLECTVEGTSNPNLYWYRQAAGRGLQLLFYSVGIGQISSEVPQNLSASRPQDRQFILSSKKLLLSDSGFYLCAWSEGAGGNTIYFGEGSWLTVV.

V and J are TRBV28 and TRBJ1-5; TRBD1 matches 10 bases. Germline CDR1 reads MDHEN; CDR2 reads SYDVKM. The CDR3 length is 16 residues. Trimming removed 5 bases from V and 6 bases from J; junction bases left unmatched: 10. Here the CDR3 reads CASSATTGGEGQPQHF. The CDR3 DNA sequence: TGTGCCAGCAGTGCGACGACAGGGGGCGAAGGTCAGCCCCAGCATTTT. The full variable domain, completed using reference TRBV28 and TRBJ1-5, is DVKVTQSSRYLVKRTGEKVFLECVQDMDHENMFWYRQDPGLGLRLIYFSYDVKMKEKGDIPEGYSVSREKKERFSLILESASTNQTSMYLCASSATTGGEGQPQHFGDGTRLSIL.

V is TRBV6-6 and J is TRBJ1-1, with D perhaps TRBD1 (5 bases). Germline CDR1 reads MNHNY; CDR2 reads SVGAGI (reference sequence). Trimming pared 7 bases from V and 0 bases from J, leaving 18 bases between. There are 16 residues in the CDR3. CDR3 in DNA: TGTGCCAGCACCGACGTGGCGGGACTAATGAACACTGAAGCTTTCTTT. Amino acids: CASTDVAGLMNTEAFF.

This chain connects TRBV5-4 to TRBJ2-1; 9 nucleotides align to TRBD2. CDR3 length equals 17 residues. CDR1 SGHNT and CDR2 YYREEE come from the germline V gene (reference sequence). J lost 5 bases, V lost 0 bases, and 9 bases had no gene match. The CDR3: CASSLAEFAGGNNEQFF. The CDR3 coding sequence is TGTGCCAGCAGCTTGGCGGAATTTGCGGGGGGGAACAATGAGCAGTTCTTC.

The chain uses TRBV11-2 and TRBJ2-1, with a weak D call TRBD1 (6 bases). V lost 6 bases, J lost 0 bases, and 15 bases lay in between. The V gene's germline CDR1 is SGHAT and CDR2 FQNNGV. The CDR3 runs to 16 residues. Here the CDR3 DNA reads TGTGCCAGCAGATCTACAGGGCCCGGCTCCTACAATGAGCAGTTCTTC. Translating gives CASRSTGPGSYNEQFF. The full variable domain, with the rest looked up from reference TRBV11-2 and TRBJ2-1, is EAGVAQSPRYKIIEKRQSVAFWCNPISGHATLYWYQQILGQGPKLLIQFQNNGVVDDSQLPKDRFSAERLKGVDSTLKIQPAKLEDSAVYLCASRSTGPGSYNEQFFGPGTRLTVL.

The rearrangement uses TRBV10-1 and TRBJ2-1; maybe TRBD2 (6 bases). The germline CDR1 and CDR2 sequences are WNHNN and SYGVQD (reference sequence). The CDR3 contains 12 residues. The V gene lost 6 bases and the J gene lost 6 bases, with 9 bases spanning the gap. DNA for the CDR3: TGCGCCAGCAGCCACGGGGGCAATGAGCAGTTCTTC. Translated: CASSHGGNEQFF.

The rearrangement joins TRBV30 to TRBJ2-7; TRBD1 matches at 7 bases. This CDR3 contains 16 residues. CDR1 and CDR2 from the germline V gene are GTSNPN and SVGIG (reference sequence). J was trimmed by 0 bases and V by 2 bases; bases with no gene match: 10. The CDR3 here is CAWSPPPGQFSYEQYF. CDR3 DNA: TGTGCCTGGAGTCCCCCGCCGGGACAGTTCTCCTACGAGCAGTACTTC.

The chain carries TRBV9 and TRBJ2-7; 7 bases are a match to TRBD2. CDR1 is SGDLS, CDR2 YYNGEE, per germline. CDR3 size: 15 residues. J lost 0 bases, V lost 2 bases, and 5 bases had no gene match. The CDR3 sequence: CASSVGAGHSYEQYF. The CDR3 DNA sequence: TGTGCCAGCAGCGTGGGAGCGGGGCACTCCTACGAGCAGTACTTC. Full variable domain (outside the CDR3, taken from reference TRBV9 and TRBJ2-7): DSGVTQTPKHLITATGQRVTLRCSPRSGDLSVYWYQQSLDQGLQFLIQYYNGEERAKGNILERFSAQQFPDLHSELNLSSLELGDSALYFCASSVGAGHSYEQYFGPGTRLTVT.

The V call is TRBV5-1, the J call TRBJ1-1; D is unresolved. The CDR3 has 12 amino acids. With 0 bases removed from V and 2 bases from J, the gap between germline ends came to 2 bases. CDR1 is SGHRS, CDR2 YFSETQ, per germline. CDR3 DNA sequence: TGCGCCAGCAGCTTGGCAAACACTGAAGCTTTCTTT. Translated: CASSLANTEAFF.

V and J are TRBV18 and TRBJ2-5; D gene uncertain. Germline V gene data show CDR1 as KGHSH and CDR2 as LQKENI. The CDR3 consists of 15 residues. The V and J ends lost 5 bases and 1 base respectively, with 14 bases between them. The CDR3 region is CASSSLQRVQETQYF. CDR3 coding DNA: TGTGCCAGCTCAAGTCTCCAGCGCGTCCAAGAGACCCAGTACTTC.

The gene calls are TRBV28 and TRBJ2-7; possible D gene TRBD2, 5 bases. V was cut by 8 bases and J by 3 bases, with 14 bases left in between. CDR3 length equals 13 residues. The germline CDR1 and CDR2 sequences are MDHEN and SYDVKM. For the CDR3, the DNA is TGTGCCAGCGAGGGAACAGTAATCTACGAGCAGTACTTC. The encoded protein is CASEGTVIYEQYF.

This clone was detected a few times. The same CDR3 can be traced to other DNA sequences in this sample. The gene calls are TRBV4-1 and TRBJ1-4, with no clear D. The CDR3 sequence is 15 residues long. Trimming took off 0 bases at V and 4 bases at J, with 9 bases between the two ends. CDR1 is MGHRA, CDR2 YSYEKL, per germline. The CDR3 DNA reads TGCGCCAGCAGCCAAGATAACAAGGGTAATGAAAAACTGTTTTTT. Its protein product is CASSQDNKGNEKLFF.

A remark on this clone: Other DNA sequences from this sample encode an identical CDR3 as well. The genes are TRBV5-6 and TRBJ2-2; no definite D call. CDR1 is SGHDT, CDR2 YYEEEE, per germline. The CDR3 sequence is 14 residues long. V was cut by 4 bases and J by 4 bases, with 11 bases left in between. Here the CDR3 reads CASSLVQGTGELFF. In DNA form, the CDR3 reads TGTGCCAGCAGCCTGGTACAAGGCACCGGGGAGCTGTTTTTT.

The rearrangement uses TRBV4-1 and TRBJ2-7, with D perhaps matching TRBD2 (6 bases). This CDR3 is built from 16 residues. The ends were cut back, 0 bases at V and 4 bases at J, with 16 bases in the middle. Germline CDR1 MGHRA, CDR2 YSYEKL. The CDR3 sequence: CASSQDRAAGLYEQYF. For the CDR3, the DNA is TGCGCCAGCAGCCAAGATCGGGCGGCGGGGTTGTACGAGCAGTACTTC.

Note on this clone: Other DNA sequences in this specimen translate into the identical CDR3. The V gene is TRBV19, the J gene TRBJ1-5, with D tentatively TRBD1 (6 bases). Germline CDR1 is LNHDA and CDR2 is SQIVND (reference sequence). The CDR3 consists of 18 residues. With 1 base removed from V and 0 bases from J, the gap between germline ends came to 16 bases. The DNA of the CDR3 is TGTGCCAGTAGTATAGCTACCGGGACATACTATAGCAATCAGCCCCAGCATTTT. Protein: CASSIATGTYYSNQPQHF.

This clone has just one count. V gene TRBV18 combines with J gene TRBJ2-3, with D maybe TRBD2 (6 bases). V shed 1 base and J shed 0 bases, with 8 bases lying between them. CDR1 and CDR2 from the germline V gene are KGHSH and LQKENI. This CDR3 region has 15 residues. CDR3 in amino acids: CASSPRDFSTDTQYF. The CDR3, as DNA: TGTGCCAGCTCACCACGGGACTTTAGCACAGATACGCAGTATTTT. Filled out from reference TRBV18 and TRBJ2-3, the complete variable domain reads NAGVMQNPRHLVRRRGQEARLRCSPMKGHSHVYWYRQLPEEGLKFMVYLQKENIIDESGMPKERFSAEFPKEGPSILRIQQVVRGDSAAYFCASSPRDFSTDTQYFGPGTRLTVL.

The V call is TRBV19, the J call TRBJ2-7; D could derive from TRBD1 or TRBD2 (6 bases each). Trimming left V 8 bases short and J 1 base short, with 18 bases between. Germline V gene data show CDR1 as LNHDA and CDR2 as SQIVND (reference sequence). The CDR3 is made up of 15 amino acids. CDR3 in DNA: TGTGCCAGTCCCCTAACGGGGGCAGAATCCTACGAGCAGTACTTC. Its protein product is CASPLTGAESYEQYF.

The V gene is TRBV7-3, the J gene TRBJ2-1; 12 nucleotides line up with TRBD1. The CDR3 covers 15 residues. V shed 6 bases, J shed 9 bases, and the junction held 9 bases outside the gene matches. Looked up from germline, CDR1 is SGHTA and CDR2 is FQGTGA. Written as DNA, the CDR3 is TGTGCCAGCAGTCCCGGGGGACAGGGGGCTGGTGAGCAGTTCTTC. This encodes CASSPGGQGAGEQFF.

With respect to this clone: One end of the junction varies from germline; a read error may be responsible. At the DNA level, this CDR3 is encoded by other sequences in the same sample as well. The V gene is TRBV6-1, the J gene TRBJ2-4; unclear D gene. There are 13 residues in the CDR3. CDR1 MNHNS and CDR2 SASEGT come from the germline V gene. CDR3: CASTSLAKNIQYF. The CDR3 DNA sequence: TGTGCCAGCACATCCTTAGCCAAAAATATTCAGTACTTC.

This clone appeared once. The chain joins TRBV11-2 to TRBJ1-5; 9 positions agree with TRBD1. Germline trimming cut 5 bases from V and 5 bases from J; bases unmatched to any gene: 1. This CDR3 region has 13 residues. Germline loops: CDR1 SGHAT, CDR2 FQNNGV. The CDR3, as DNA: TGTGCCAGCAGCCGGACAGGGGATCAGCCCCAGCATTTT. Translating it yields CASSRTGDQPQHF.

CDR3: CASSQGASGSADTQYF. The CDR3 DNA sequence: TGCGCCAGCAGCCAAGGGGCTAGCGGGAGCGCAGATACGCAGTATTTT. The chain joins TRBV4-3 to TRBJ2-3, with 10 bases matching TRBD2. The CDR3 length is 16 residues. Germline CDR1 and CDR2: LGHNA and YSLEER. V gave up 1 base and J gave up 4 bases; unmatched junction bases: 5.

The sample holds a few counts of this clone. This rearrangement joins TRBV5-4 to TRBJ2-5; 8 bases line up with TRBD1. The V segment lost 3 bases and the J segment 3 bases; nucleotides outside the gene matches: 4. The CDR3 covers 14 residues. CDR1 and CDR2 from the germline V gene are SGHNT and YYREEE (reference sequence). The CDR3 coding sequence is TGTGCCAGCAGCTCCCAGGACAGGGAAGAGACCCAGTACTTC. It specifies CASSSQDREETQYF.

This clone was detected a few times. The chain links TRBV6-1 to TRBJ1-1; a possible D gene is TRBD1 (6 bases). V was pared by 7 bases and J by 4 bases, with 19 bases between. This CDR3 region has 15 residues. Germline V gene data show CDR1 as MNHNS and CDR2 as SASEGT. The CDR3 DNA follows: TGTGCCAGCAACGGGGGCAGAGGGATCGGCACTGAAGCTTTCTTT. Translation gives CASNGGRGIGTEAFF.

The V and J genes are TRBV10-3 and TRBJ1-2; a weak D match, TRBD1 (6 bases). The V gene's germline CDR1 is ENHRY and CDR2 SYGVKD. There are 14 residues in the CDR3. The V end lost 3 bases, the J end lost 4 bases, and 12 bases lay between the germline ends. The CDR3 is CAISDSGTIYGYTF. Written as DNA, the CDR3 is TGTGCCATCAGTGATTCCGGGACAATCTATGGCTACACCTTC.

CDR3 loop: CASSSRPSEKLFF. The CDR3 coding sequence is TGTGCCAGCAGCAGCCGTCCCTCAGAAAAACTGTTTTTT. The chain is built from TRBV7-2 and TRBJ1-4; D is undetermined. Germline-derived CDR1 and CDR2 are SGHTA and FQGNSA. Trimming took 5 bases from V and 8 from J, leaving 12 bases between them. The CDR3 runs to 13 residues.